This TCR beta chain derives from a study of T-cell reconstitution after alpha-beta-depleted transplantation in children. The CDR3 sequence is 15 residues long. Preparing the TCRbeta library involved the use of unique molecular identifiers. TCRdb analysed the PCR reads with MiXCR anew, one entry per CDR3 protein. In the table there are about 480,000 distinct CDR3 sequences, around 13% of which are singletons. The sequence derives from a human donor who donated a stem cell graft to a child with combined immunodeficiency. V and J are TRBV21-1 and TRBJ2-2; TRBD1 was called by the table and not checked on the DNA. TRBV21-1 is annotated as a pseudogene. The source material was PBMCs from the stem cell graft donor, sampled from the stem cell graft. The CDR3 here is CASSRPRGRAGELFF. DNA of the CDR3: TGTGCCAGCAGCAGGCCCAGGGGTCGTGCCGGGGAGCTGTTTTTT.